The present T cell receptor beta chain was sequenced within a study of CD8 T cells in ankylosing spondylitis. MiXCR was run by TCRdb on the 5' RACE reads, yielding one entry per CDR3 protein. Seen here are about 190,000 distinct CDR3 sequences, 13% observed once, and the top ten hold approximately 10%. Germline-derived CDR1 and CDR2 are SGHTA and FQGTGA. Trimming left V 6 bases short and J 0 bases short, with 15 bases between. This CDR3 spans 16 amino acids. The material sequenced was blood, either unsorted or a sorted T cell fraction (not recorded which). V is TRBV7-3 and J is TRBJ2-1; D unresolved. The clonotype comes from a female donor with ankylosing spondylitis or in good health (not recorded which). DNA of the CDR3: TGTGCCAGCAGGAACATACTGGAACTCTCCTACAATGAGCAGTTCTTC. It yields the protein CASRNILELSYNEQFF.